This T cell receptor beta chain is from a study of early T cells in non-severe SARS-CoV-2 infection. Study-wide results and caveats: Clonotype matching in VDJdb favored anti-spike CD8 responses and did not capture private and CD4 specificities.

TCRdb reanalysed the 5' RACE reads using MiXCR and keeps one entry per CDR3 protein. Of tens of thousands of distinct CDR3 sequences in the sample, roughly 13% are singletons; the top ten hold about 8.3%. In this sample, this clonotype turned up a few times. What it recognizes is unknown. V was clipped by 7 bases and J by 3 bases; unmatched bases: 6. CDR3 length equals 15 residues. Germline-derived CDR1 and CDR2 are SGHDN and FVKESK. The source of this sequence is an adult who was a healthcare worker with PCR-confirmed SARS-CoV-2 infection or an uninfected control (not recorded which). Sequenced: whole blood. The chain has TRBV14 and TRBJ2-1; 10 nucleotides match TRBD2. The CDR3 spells CASNPSGRVYNEQFF. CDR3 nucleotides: TGTGCCAGCAACCCAAGCGGGAGGGTCTACAATGAGCAGTTCTTC.